This T cell receptor (beta chain) was captured by sequencing in a study of sequential checkpoint blockade in melanoma. Only one count was recorded for this clone. Sequencing used immunoSEQ multiplex PCR; TCRdb keeps in-frame clones, though not all of them. The sample records around 40,000 clones, about nine tenths being singletons. As for treatment: randomized to nivolumab then ipilimumab (arm A) or the reverse (arm B). This CDR3 is built from 13 residues. Germline assignment: CDR1 MDHEN and CDR2 SYDVKM. The germline V and J ends were trimmed by 4 bases and 2 bases, with 9 bases remaining between them.

This chain uses TRBV28 with TRBJ2-7; D is undetermined. The origin of this receptor is a human donor with melanoma. The sequenced sample was CD8+ T cells sorted from blood (inferred from file names), obtained from a patient given nivolumab and ipilimumab in sequence. The CDR3 loop reads CASSSSDPYEQYF. The DNA of the CDR3 is TGTGCCAGCAGTTCCAGCGATCCCTACGAGCAGTACTTC.